These T cell receptor beta chains were read from a single sample in a study of OX40 agonist ivuxolimab in advanced cancers. TCRdb's table, derived via immunoSEQ multiplex PCR, lists solely in-frame clones and lacks some. This table holds 50,000 to 75,000 clones, 82% found once. Sequences were derived from CD4+ or CD8+ T cells sorted from blood, sampled in a trial of the OX40 agonist ivuxolimab. Receptors were obtained from an adult with an advanced solid tumor such as melanoma, head and neck, liver or kidney cancer. Each CDR3 is given with its conserved first and last residue. The D gene is left open where the match is weak. Clone size appears in some rows only: once, few, many, or a class for an expanded clone.

j_call v_call clone_size d_call cdr3_nt cdr3_aa
TRBJ2-7 TRBV15 . . TGTGCCACCAGCAGAGTGGGGGGCGAGCAGTACTTC CATSRVGGEQYF
TRBJ1-1 TRBV7-2 once . TGTGCCAGCAGCTTAGCCATCAGACCGAACACTGAAGCTTTCTTT CASSLAIRPNTEAFF
TRBJ2-7 TRBV6-5 . TRBD1 TGTGCCAGCAGTCTGACAGGGGCCTACGAGCAGTACTTC CASSLTGAYEQYF
TRBJ2-2 TRBV7-3 once TRBD2 TGTGCCAGCAGCTCTAAAGTAGCGGGGGTCAACACCGGGGAGCTGTTTTTT CASSSKVAGVNTGELFF
TRBJ2-7 TRBV4-1 . . TGCGCCAGCAGCCAAGATGAATCTCGTCCTTACGAGCAGTACTTC CASSQDESRPYEQYF
TRBJ2-7 TRBV1 . . TGCACCAGCAGCCAAGATCGGGCTAGCGGGAACGAGCAGTACTTC CTSSQDRASGNEQYF
TRBJ2-3 TRBV7-3 . TRBD2 TGTGCCAGCAGCTTAGGTTTAGGACTAGCGGGGGGTAAGGCTACAGATACGCAGTATTTT CASSLGLGLAGGKATDTQYF
TRBJ1-2 TRBV25-1 . TRBD1 TGTGCCAGCAGTCGGACAGGGATCAATGGCTACACCTTC CASSRTGINGYTF
TRBJ1-4 TRBV4-3 . . TGCGCCAGCAGCCAAGATATAGGGGTATGGAAACTGTTTTTT CASSQDIGVWKLFF
TRBJ2-3 TRBV5-6 . . TGTGCCAGCAGCTCGGGGGGCTTAGGTACAGATACGCAGTATTTT CASSSGGLGTDTQYF
TRBJ2-7 TRBV5-6 . . TGTGCCAGCTCCAGGCCCCAGGGCTACGAGCAGTACTTC CASSRPQGYEQYF
TRBJ2-1 TRBV19 once . TGTGCCAGTAGTGGGGGGGGCGGAGGGAGAACCTACAATGAGCAGTTCTTC CASSGGGGGRTYNEQFF